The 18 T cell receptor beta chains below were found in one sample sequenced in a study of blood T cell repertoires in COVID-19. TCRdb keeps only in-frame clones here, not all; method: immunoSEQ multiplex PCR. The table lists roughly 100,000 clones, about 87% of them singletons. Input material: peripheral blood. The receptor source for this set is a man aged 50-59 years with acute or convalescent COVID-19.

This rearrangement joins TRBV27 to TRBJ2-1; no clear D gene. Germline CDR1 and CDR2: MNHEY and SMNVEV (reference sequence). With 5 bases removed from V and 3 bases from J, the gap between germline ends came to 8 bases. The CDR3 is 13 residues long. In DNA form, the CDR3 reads TGTGCCAGCAGTCCCCACAGCTACAATGAGCAGTTCTTC. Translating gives CASSPHSYNEQFF.

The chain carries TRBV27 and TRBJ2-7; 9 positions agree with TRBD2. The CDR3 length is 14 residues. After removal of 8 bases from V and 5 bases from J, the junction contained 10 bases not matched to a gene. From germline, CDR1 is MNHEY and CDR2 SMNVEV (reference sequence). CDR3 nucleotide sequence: TGTGCCAGCGGTATTAGCGGGAGTAGGGACGAGCAGTACTTC. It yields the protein CASGISGSRDEQYF.

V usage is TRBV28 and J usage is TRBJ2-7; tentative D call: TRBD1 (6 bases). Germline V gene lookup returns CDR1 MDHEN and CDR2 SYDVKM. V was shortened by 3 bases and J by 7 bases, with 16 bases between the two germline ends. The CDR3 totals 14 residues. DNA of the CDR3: TGTGCCAGCAGTTTGTACCAGGGGATTGGGGAGCAGTACTTC. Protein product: CASSLYQGIGEQYF.

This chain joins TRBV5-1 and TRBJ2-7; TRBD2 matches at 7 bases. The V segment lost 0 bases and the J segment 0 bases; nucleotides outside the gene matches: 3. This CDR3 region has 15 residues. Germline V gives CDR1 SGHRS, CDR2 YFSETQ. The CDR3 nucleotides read TGCGCCAGCAGCTTGGATGGCGGGAGCTCCTACGAGCAGTACTTC. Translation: CASSLDGGSSYEQYF.

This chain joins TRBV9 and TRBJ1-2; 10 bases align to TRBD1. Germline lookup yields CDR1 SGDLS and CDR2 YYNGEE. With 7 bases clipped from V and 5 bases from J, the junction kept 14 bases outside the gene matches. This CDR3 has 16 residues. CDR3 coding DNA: TGTGCCAGCGTACGGGACAGGGGCGGTATCGGGTATGGCTACACCTTC. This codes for CASVRDRGGIGYGYTF.

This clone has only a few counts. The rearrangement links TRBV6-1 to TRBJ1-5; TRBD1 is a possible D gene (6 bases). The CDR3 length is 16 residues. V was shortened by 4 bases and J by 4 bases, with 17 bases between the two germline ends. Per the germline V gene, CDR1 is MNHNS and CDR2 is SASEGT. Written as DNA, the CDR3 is TGTGCCAGCAGTGTGGGGACCCGAGGGGGAAATCAGCCCCAGCATTTT. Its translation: CASSVGTRGGNQPQHF.

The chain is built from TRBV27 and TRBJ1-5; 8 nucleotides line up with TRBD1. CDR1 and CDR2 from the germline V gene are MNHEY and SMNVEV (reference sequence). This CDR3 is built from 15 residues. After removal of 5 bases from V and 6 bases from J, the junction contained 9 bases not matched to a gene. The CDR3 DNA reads TGTGCCAGCAGTCTACAGGGGGGGAGGGTTCAGCCCCAGCATTTT. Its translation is CASSLQGGRVQPQHF.

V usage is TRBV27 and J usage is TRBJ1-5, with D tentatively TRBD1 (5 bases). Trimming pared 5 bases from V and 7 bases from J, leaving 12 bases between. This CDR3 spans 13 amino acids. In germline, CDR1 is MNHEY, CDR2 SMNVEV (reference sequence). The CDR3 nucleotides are TGTGCCAGCAGTAGACAGTGGCACCAGCCCCAGCATTTT. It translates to CASSRQWHQPQHF.

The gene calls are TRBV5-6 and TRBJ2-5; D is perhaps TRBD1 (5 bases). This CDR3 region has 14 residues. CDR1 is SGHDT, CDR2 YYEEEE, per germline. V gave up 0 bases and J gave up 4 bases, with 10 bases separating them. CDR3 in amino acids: CASSLGQTGETQYF. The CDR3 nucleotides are TGTGCCAGCAGCTTGGGACAGACGGGAGAGACCCAGTACTTC.

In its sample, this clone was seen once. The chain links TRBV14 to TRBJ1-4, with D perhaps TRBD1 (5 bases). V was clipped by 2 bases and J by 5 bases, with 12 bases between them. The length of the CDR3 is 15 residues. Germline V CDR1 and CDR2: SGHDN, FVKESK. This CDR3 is CASSQRQLPNEKLFF. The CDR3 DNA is TGTGCCAGCAGCCAAAGACAGCTACCAAATGAAAAACTGTTTTTT.

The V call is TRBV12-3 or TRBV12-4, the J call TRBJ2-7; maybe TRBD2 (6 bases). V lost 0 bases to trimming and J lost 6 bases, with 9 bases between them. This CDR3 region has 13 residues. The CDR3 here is CASSLATSSEQYF. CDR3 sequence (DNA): TGTGCCAGCAGTTTAGCTACTAGCTCCGAGCAGTACTTC.

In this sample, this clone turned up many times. Here the CDR3 reads CASSRGQGRNYGYTF. As DNA, the CDR3 is TGCGCCAGCAGTCGAGGACAGGGCCGGAACTATGGCTACACCTTC. V is TRBV10-1 and J is TRBJ1-2; 8 positions match TRBD1. Trimming took 5 bases from V and 2 from J; bases not matched to a gene: 7. This CDR3 is 15 amino acids long. Germline V gene data show CDR1 as WNHNN and CDR2 as SYGVQD (reference sequence).

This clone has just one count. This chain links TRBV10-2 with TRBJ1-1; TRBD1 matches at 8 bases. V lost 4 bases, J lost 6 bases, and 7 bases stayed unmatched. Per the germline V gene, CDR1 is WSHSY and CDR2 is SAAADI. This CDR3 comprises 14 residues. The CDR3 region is CASSGLQGEAEAFF. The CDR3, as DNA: TGCGCCAGCAGTGGATTACAGGGGGAGGCTGAAGCTTTCTTT.

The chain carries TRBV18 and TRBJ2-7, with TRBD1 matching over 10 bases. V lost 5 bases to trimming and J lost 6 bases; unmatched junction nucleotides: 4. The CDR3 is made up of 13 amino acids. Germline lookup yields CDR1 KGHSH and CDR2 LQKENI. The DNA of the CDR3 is TGTGCCAGCTCAGGGGACAGGGGACGCGAGCAGTACTTC. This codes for CASSGDRGREQYF.

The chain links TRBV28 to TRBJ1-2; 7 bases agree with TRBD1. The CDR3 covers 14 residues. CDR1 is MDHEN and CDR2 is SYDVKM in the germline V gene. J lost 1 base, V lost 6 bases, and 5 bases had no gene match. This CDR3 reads CASRAGGFNYGYTF. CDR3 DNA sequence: TGTGCCAGCAGGGCAGGGGGATTTAACTATGGCTACACCTTC.

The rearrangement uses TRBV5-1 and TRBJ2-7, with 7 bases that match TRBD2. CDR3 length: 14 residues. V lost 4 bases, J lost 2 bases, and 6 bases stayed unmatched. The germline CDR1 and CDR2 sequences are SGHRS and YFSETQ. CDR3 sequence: CASSPGLIPYEQYF. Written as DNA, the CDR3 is TGCGCCAGCAGCCCGGGACTAATCCCCTACGAGCAGTACTTC.

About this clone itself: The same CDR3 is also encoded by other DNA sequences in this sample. As DNA, the CDR3 is TGTGCCAGCAGCCAGGCGGACAGGGCGAACACCGGGGAGCTGTTTTTT. This sequence encodes CASSQADRANTGELFF. V is TRBV4-2 and J is TRBJ2-2; 8 bases fit TRBD1. CDR3 size: 16 residues. The germline V gene encodes CDR1 LGHNA and CDR2 YNFKEQ. With 3 bases clipped from V and 0 bases from J, the junction kept 3 bases outside the gene matches.

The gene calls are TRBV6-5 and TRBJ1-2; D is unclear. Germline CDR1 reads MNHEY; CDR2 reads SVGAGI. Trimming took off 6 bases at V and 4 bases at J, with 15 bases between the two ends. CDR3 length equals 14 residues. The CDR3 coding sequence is TGTGCCAGCAGATCCCCTCAGGCTATCTATGGCTACACCTTC. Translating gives CASRSPQAIYGYTF.